This entry lists 22 T cell receptor beta chains sequenced from one sample in a study of identical twins (dated by TCRdb to the mid-2010s). Library method: 5' RACE. Instrument on record: Illumina HiSeq 2000. TCRdb trimmed the raw reads at Q25, called clones with MiXCR and kept productive beta chains. For every CDR3 protein sequence, its rows merge into one entry that carries the most common genes and DNA. Counted in this sample were around 250,000 distinct CDR3 sequences; approximately 8.6% of them appeared once. The top ten clones comprise about 3% of the sample. The same specimen was also included in a second study, on yellow fever vaccine responses in identical twins.

The sequencing sample was made of CD8+ T cells sorted from blood. The source of these receptors is a woman younger than 30 in good health.

V is TRBV5-1 and J is TRBJ2-5; tentatively, D is TRBD1 (5 bases). This CDR3 is built from 15 residues. Germline CDR1 reads SGHRS; CDR2 reads YFSETQ. V lost 0 bases, J lost 4 bases, and 13 bases lay in between. The CDR3 is CASSLGQGFGETQYF. The CDR3 DNA reads as TGCGCCAGCAGCTTGGGGCAGGGCTTCGGAGAGACCCAGTACTTC. Filled out from reference TRBV5-1 and TRBJ2-5, the complete variable domain reads KAGVTQTPRYLIKTRGQQVTLSCSPISGHRSVSWYQQTPGQGLQFLFEYFSETQRNKGNFPGRFSGRQFSNSRSEMNVSTLELGDSALYLCASSLGQGFGETQYFGPGTRLLVL.

The chain is built from TRBV7-9 and TRBJ1-5; TRBD1 is a possible D gene (5 bases). Trimming cost V 4 bases and J 0 bases, with 10 bases left between them. The CDR3 length is 15 residues. Germline V gene data show CDR1 as SEHNR and CDR2 as FQNEAQ (reference sequence). CDR3 region: CASSSGPYSNQPQHF. The CDR3 nucleotides read TGTGCCAGCAGCTCGGGACCGTATAGCAATCAGCCCCAGCATTTT.

The table lists this clonotype with a few counts. This sequence joins TRBV2 and TRBJ2-3, with D hard to call. The CDR3 runs to 15 residues. CDR1 is SNHLY and CDR2 is FYNNEI in the germline V gene. With 3 bases removed from V and 2 bases from J, the gap between germline ends came to 12 bases. CDR3 DNA sequence: TGTGCCAGCAGTGACCTAGAGGTCTTCACAGATACGCAGTATTTT. Translated, it gives CASSDLEVFTDTQYF.

The chain combines TRBV4-3 with TRBJ2-2; 12 bases map to TRBD1. The germline V gene encodes CDR1 LGHNA and CDR2 YSLEER. This CDR3 comprises 16 residues. Losses at the gene ends were 4 bases for V and 7 bases for J; bases not matched to a gene: 7. The CDR3 here is CASSRLGQGAGGELFF. DNA of the CDR3: TGCGCCAGCAGCCGATTGGGACAGGGGGCGGGCGGGGAGCTGTTTTTT.

The chain uses TRBV6-1 and TRBJ1-5; the match to TRBD1 covers 7 bases. After removal of 0 bases from V and 14 bases from J, the junction contained 10 bases not matched to a gene. The CDR3 has 14 amino acids. In germline, CDR1 is MNHNS, CDR2 SASEGT. CDR3 DNA sequence: TGTGCCAGCAGTGAAGCCTACCCTTCGGACAGGAAGCATTTT. Translating it yields CASSEAYPSDRKHF.

Many counts were recorded for this clonotype. This sequence joins TRBV5-1 and TRBJ2-7; TRBD1 might be the D (6 bases). Germline V CDR1 and CDR2: SGHRS, YFSETQ. The CDR3 is made up of 15 amino acids. Trimming stripped 0 bases from V and 2 bases from J, with 12 bases between. The CDR3 sequence: CASSLDLDRTYEQYF. CDR3 coding DNA: TGCGCCAGCAGCTTGGATTTGGACAGAACCTACGAGCAGTACTTC.

This clonotype was observed a few times. This sequence joins TRBV7-9 and TRBJ2-1, with D perhaps assigned TRBD1 or TRBD2 (5 bases each). V shed 3 bases and J shed 10 bases, with 22 bases lying between them. Germline assignment: CDR1 SEHNR and CDR2 FQNEAQ (reference sequence). This CDR3 is 16 amino acids long. The CDR3, as DNA: TGTGCCAGCAGCTTCACAATGCAGGGAGAAGGTTGGGAGCAGTTCTTC. Translating gives CASSFTMQGEGWEQFF. Supplemented by reference TRBV7-9 and TRBJ2-1, the full variable domain reads DTGVSQNPRHKITKRGQNVTFRCDPISEHNRLYWYRQTLGQGPEFLTYFQNEAQLEKSRLLSDRFSAERPKGSFSTLEIQRTEQGDSAMYLCASSFTMQGEGWEQFFGPGTRLTVL.

The chain is built from TRBV29-1 and TRBJ1-2; no firm D call. Germline CDR1 and CDR2: SQVTM and ANQGSEA. The CDR3 contains 12 residues. Trimming pared 1 base from V and 3 bases from J, leaving 6 bases between. This CDR3 reads CSVEVGYYGYTF. The CDR3 bases are TGCAGCGTTGAAGTGGGATACTATGGCTACACCTTC.

This clonotype has at least ten counts. The genes are TRBV7-9 and TRBJ2-2; D not resolved. The CDR3 has 10 amino acids. Germline CDR1 SEHNR, CDR2 FQNEAQ (reference sequence). V lost 5 bases to trimming and J lost 5 bases, with 0 bases between them. The CDR3 DNA is TGTGCCAGCAGCACCGGGGAGCTGTTTTTT. This gives the protein CASSTGELFF.

The chain employs TRBV29-1 and TRBJ2-3, with no clear D. Germline V gene data show CDR1 as SQVTM and CDR2 as ANQGSEA. Trimming pared 5 bases from V and 7 bases from J, leaving 10 bases between. This CDR3 is built from 11 residues. The CDR3 nucleotides are TGCAGCGTTCCTTCTTGGAATACGCAGTATTTT. Translated, it gives CSVPSWNTQYF.

The V and J genes are TRBV11-3 and TRBJ2-3; 7 bases are shared with TRBD2. The germline gives CDR1 SGHNT, CDR2 YENEEA. This CDR3 is built from 13 residues. Trimming removed 5 bases from V and 5 bases from J; junction bases left unmatched: 4. The CDR3 sequence is CASSTSVGDTQYF. The CDR3 coding sequence is TGTGCCAGCAGCACTAGCGTTGGAGATACGCAGTATTTT.

This clonotype was detected only a few times. The chain carries TRBV29-1 and TRBJ2-2; D is unresolved. The CDR3 sequence is 13 residues long. Trimming pared 4 bases from V and 3 bases from J, leaving 9 bases between. Germline V gene sequence: CDR1 SQVTM, CDR2 ANQGSEA. CDR3 amino acids: CSVVRVDTGELFF. The CDR3 DNA sequence: TGCAGCGTTGTAAGGGTGGACACCGGGGAGCTGTTTTTT.

The rearrangement links TRBV24-1 to TRBJ1-1; TRBD1 is a possible D gene (5 bases). The germline gives CDR1 KGHDR, CDR2 SFDVKD. Trimming pared 3 bases from V and 8 bases from J, leaving 18 bases between. This CDR3 contains 15 residues. CDR3 residues: CATSDGGIGSPEAFF. CDR3 DNA: TGTGCCACCAGTGATGGGGGAATAGGGAGCCCGGAAGCTTTCTTT.

The chain links TRBV30 to TRBJ2-5; 7 nucleotides agree with TRBD1. CDR1 GTSNPN and CDR2 SVGIG come from the germline V gene (reference sequence). V shed 3 bases and J 3 bases; nucleotides not matched to a gene: 4. This CDR3 region has 13 residues. As DNA, the CDR3 is TGTGCCTGGAGCACCGGGACAGAAGAGACCCAGTACTTC. Translating it yields CAWSTGTEETQYF. The whole variable domain, filled in from reference TRBV30 and TRBJ2-5, reads SQTIHQWPATLVQPVGSPLSLECTVEGTSNPNLYWYRQAAGRGLQLLFYSVGIGQISSEVPQNLSASRPQDRQFILSSKKLLLSDSGFYLCAWSTGTEETQYFGPGTRLLVL.

The rearrangement links TRBV7-8 to TRBJ2-5; no clear D. Trimming took 3 bases from V and 1 from J, leaving 6 bases between them. Germline V lookup: CDR1 SGHVS, CDR2 FQNEAQ. This CDR3 has 13 residues. CDR3 sequence: CASSLRIQETQYF. CDR3 sequence (DNA): TGTGCCAGCAGCTTGCGGATCCAAGAGACCCAGTACTTC.

This clonotype was counted many times. V is TRBV12-3 or TRBV12-4 and J is TRBJ2-7; D ambiguous. The CDR3 is made up of 15 amino acids. Between the trimmed V and J ends, which lost 3 bases and 4 bases, there was a span of 16 bases. In nucleotides, the CDR3 is TGTGCCAGCAGTTTGTGGCGGATTCCACAGTACGAGCAGTACTTC. It specifies CASSLWRIPQYEQYF.

The chain joins TRBV5-3 to TRBJ2-1; 10 nucleotides line up with TRBD1. TRBV5-3 is an ORF for which the function is uncertain. The V gene end was trimmed by 8 bases and the J gene end by 6 bases; junction bases not matched to a gene: 5. The CDR3 is made up of 13 amino acids. In DNA, the CDR3 is TGTGCCAGGAGGGACAGGGGAGTCAATGAGCAGTTCTTC. This translates into CARRDRGVNEQFF.

The rearrangement joins TRBV7-2 to TRBJ2-7; D perhaps matches TRBD1 (6 bases). With 6 bases removed from V and 2 bases from J, the gap between germline ends came to 11 bases. Germline V gene lookup returns CDR1 SGHTA and CDR2 FQGNSA. The CDR3 is 13 residues long. CDR3 nucleotides: TGTGCCAGCAGAATACAGGGAACCTACGAGCAGTACTTC. Translation gives CASRIQGTYEQYF.

There are a few counts of this clonotype. The gene calls are TRBV29-1 and TRBJ2-1; D possibly corresponds to TRBD2 (5 bases). The V gene lost 1 base and the J gene lost 1 base, with 14 bases spanning the gap. Germline values: CDR1 SQVTM, CDR2 ANQGSEA. CDR3 size: 16 residues. CDR3 nucleotide sequence: TGCAGCGTTGAAGGAGCGGAAACCACATCCTACAATGAGCAGTTCTTC. Amino acids: CSVEGAETTSYNEQFF.

This clonotype was counted at least ten times. The V gene is TRBV20-1, the J gene TRBJ1-2; 11 bases map to TRBD1. V lost 8 bases and J lost 7; bases outside the gene matches: 3. The CDR3 is made up of 11 amino acids. Germline assignment: CDR1 DFQATT and CDR2 SNEGSKA (reference sequence). This chain's CDR3 is CSTGTGGGYTF. CDR3 coding DNA: TGCAGTACCGGGACAGGGGGTGGCTACACCTTC.

This clonotype was detected only a few times. The genes are TRBV7-9 and TRBJ2-7, with a weak D call TRBD2 (5 bases). The length of the CDR3 is 15 residues. Germline values: CDR1 SEHNR, CDR2 FQNEAQ (reference sequence). The V gene lost 5 bases and the J gene lost 0 bases, with 14 bases spanning the gap. The CDR3 DNA is TGTGCCAGCAGCCCCCCGCGGGCCCCCTCCTACGAGCAGTACTTC. It is translated as CASSPPRAPSYEQYF.

The chain uses TRBV5-1 and TRBJ2-7, with 9 bases fitting TRBD1. Germline V gives CDR1 SGHRS, CDR2 YFSETQ. V was pared by 4 bases and J by 3 bases, with 23 bases of the junction left unmatched. The CDR3 extends over 20 amino acids. CDR3 residues: CASSPLSGTGNSQGGYEQYF. The CDR3 DNA sequence: TGCGCCAGCAGCCCCCTCTCTGGGACAGGGAATTCTCAAGGGGGCTACGAGCAGTACTTC.